This TCR beta chain was sequenced for a study of early T cells in non-severe SARS-CoV-2 infection. The ends were cut back, 4 bases at V and 7 bases at J, with 14 bases in the middle. Germline V gene sequence: CDR1 SGHRS, CDR2 YFSETQ. CDR3 length: 13 residues. There are many counts of this clonotype. Its antigen remains unidentified. Regarding the study as a whole: Matching against VDJdb likely underestimated virus-specific expansions, favoring anti-spike CD8.

Individual cDNA molecules were tagged with unique molecular identifiers, the study reported. From the 5' RACE reads, TCRdb called clonotypes with MiXCR, one entry per CDR3 protein. The sample has tens of thousands of distinct CDR3 sequences, about 10% seen once. Sequenced input: whole blood. The clonotype was recovered from an adult who was a healthcare worker with PCR-confirmed SARS-CoV-2 infection or an uninfected control (not recorded which). This chain connects TRBV5-1 to TRBJ1-1, with D tentatively TRBD1 (5 bases). CDR3: CASSPVGTDEAFF. The CDR3 DNA is TGCGCCAGCAGCCCAGTGGGGACGGATGAAGCTTTCTTT.